This record concerns one T cell receptor (beta chain) sequence. This clonotype was seen at least ten times. Its antigen is unknown. No base quality information exists; no much larger clone differs at one position. All patients had node-negative disease on CT and PET/CT, and none had a history of other malignancies or had previously received chemotherapy or radiotherapy. Roughly 6 milliliters of peripheral venous blood were drawn into EDTA tubes at each of two time points. Ficoll-Paque Plus density-gradient centrifugation was used to isolate PBMCs. Immediately after collection, samples were stored at -80 degrees C until analysis. Inclusive of the bounding cysteine and phenylalanine, the CDR3 is 18 residues long. The only DNA kept is the CDR3, 54 bases in frame from the first base. The trim is 5 bases for V and 0 bases for J, with a gap of 21 bases between the germline ends. The germline V gene (reference sequence) sets CDR1 to SGHAT and CDR2 to FQDESV.

The data stem from a study of prognosis after radiotherapy for stage I lung cancer (dated by TCRdb to about 2021). With respect to the entire study: Between early 2018 and early 2019, under 20 stage I NSCLC patients were enrolled in Nanjing, China. Tumor histology was squamous cell carcinoma in more than 5 patients and adenocarcinoma in about a dozen. Ages in the cohort of over ten men and over 5 women ranged from roughly 50 to 85 years, with a median of 74. SBRT was not combined with any concurrent therapy in any patient. For each of the 20 or so patients, one blood sample was taken before SBRT and one after, so the study sequenced roughly 38 samples in total. Peripheral blood TCR beta repertoires were profiled in stage I NSCLC patients before and after stereotactic body radiotherapy, and the study then linked these repertoires to distant failure. Every patient was regarded as medically inoperable, because of comorbidities in 11 to 12 cases and refusal of surgery in 6 or 7 cases. Image-guided IMRT or VMAT was used to deliver SBRT in 3 to 5 fractions at a biologically effective dose of at least 100 Gy. Of the enrolled patients, 13 to 15 had newly diagnosed primary stage I lung tumors, while five had oligometastatic NSCLC following surgical resection of the primary tumor. Distant metastases were developed by four of the 19 patients after SBRT, at a median of 7 months, whereas no significant progression was observed in the other 15 patients. Here is what the overall study found, with its caveats: Limitations of the study included a small cohort and short follow-up, and the study findings need independent validation. No determination of tumor specificity was made for expanded TCR clones. TRBV and TRBJ usage frequencies reportedly differed by metastasis status, in two V genes at baseline and in fewer than ten V and two J genes after SBRT. Post-SBRT Shannon entropy and its change from baseline were lower in patients who developed distant metastases; baseline Shannon entropy was not associated with metastases. All reported P values were unadjusted for multiple comparisons. Unique TCR clone counts fell after SBRT (median about 10,000 before versus about 7,400 after; Wilcoxon paired P=0.011).

Two rounds of multiplex PCR were performed to amplify the TCR beta CDR3 region from genomic DNA. The first PCR round used primers specific to each TRBV and TRBJ gene, and the primer sequences were filed in Chinese patent CN105087789A. Universal primers were used in the second PCR round. The Roche High Pure PCR Template Preparation Kit was used to extract genomic DNA from the frozen PBMCs. The libraries underwent paired-end sequencing with 151 bp reads on an Illumina HiSeq 3000. Regarding the original processing steps: CutAdapt was used to discard raw reads that did not contain the multiplex PCR primer sequences. PEAR was used to merge high-quality paired reads into contigs. TRB V, D and J gene segments were assigned to each contig with MiXCR by alignment to reference sequences. CDR3 sequences were clustered by base quality and sequence similarity to remove sequencing errors. Diversity was calculated as Shannon entropy divided by the natural log of the number of productive TCR sequences. Clonality was computed as one minus the ratio of Shannon entropy to the natural log of the number of unique clonotypes. The Youden index of ROC curves was used to select progression-free survival cut-offs for repertoire metrics, and analyses were performed in R 3.5.3. The public sequencing data were trimmed at Q25 with fastp and processed into clonotypes with MiXCR by TCRdb, which kept only in-frame beta chains. When rows share a CDR3 protein, they turn into one entry using the most common DNA and genes. The V and J calls reflect TCRdb's pipeline rather than the authors' work. This sample has approximately 30,000 distinct CDR3 sequences in its table, and about 30% of those were observed once. The ten largest clonotypes hold roughly a third of the sample.

The sample here was PBMCs, taken before or after stereotactic body radiation therapy (not recorded which). The sequence is built from TRBV11-1 and TRBJ2-3; the D gene could be TRBD1 or TRBD2, each one agreeing over 5 bases. The receptor's source is a donor aged 50 or older with non-small cell lung cancer. The CDR3 is CASSPSHRSWGSTDTQYF. Read as DNA, the sequence is TGTGCCAGCAGCCCATCGCATAGGTCGTGGGGGAGCACAGATACGCAGTATTTT.